This is a list of T cell receptor beta chains from one sample in a study of blood T cells in healthy people across ages. TCRdb reprocessed the 5' RACE reads with MiXCR, giving one entry per CDR3 protein. This table holds about 930,000 distinct CDR3 sequences, 25% to 30% found once. This sample also belongs to another study, concerning T cells of mothers and their children.

Sequences were obtained from blood. The receptors originated from a woman in her thirties or forties in good health. The conserved cysteine and the conserved F or W are not part of the CDR3 here.

J: TRBJ2-6; V: TRBV7-3; CDR3: ASSSRGLAPGANVLT
J: TRBJ2-4; V: TRBV6-4; CDR3: ASSEPGTSGRPGDIQY
J: TRBJ1-4; V: TRBV10-3; CDR3: AVGDSLGNEKLF
J: TRBJ1-4; V: TRBV25-1; CDR3: ASSEYIGQPNEKLF
J: TRBJ2-5; V: TRBV20-1; CDR3: SASPLEETQY
J: TRBJ2-1; V: TRBV9; CDR3: ASSPLRGSYNEQF
J: TRBJ2-7; V: TRBV9; CDR3: ASSVAPGGYEQY
J: TRBJ2-1; V: TRBV9; CDR3: ASSPQHNEQF
J: TRBJ1-2; V: TRBV20-1; CDR3: SAGDGNYGCT
J: TRBJ2-5; V: TRBV5-1; CDR3: ASSRDSHGQETQY
J: TRBJ1-2; V: TRBV5-4; CDR3: ASSLAGVHYGYT